This TCR beta chain was sequenced for a study of control samples from healthy donors and cancer patients. V gave up 4 bases and J gave up 7 bases; unmatched junction bases: 12. Germline V lookup: CDR1 SGHRS, CDR2 YFSETQ. CDR3 size: 17 residues. Some clones are missing from TCRdb's copy, which holds only in-frame ones; the method was immunoSEQ multiplex PCR. The table includes over 100,000 clones, about 87% detected once. This clone was seen once. This clonotype was sampled from a man aged 40-50 years in good health. Material for sequencing was blood. The genes are TRBV5-1 and TRBJ2-7; 15 bases are a match to TRBD2. CDR3 protein: CASSPGTSGGPMGEQYF. As DNA, the CDR3 is TGCGCCAGCAGCCCAGGGACTAGCGGGGGGCCGATGGGTGAGCAGTACTTC.